Below, 31 T cell receptor beta chains from the same sample are listed, as sequenced in a study of T-cell reconstitution after alpha-beta-depleted transplantation in children. No antigens are known for them. Whole-study results and caveats: T-cell counts and diversity at one year following transplant were attributed mainly to newly produced T cells.

During its preparation, the TCRbeta library received unique molecular identifiers. TCRdb redid the calling of the PCR reads with MiXCR, one entry per CDR3 protein. The sample holds about 290,000 distinct CDR3 sequences, just over 7.5% seen once. This material consisted of peripheral blood, taken 360 days after TCRalphabeta/CD19-depleted stem cell transplant. These receptors were taken from a female patient younger than 10 who had a stem cell transplant for Fanconi anemia, so the T cells may come from the graft donor.

This clonotype was seen many times. The rearrangement links TRBV6-5 to TRBJ2-5; 7 nucleotides agree with TRBD2. After removal of 2 bases from V and 5 bases from J, the junction contained 5 bases not matched to a gene. CDR3 length: 14 residues. From germline, CDR1 is MNHEY and CDR2 SVGAGI. The CDR3 region has the DNA TGTGCCAGCAGTTACGGATCCGGGGGGGAGACCCAGTACTTC. Its protein is CASSYGSGGETQYF.

This clonotype has at least ten counts. The V and J genes are TRBV5-1 and TRBJ2-1; 8 nucleotides align to TRBD2. The length of the CDR3 is 14 residues. The germline V gene has CDR1 SGHRS and CDR2 YFSETQ. After removal of 2 bases from V and 9 bases from J, the junction contained 7 bases not matched to a gene. CDR3 protein: CASSLSAGVGEQFF. In DNA form, the CDR3 reads TGCGCCAGCAGCTTATCAGCGGGAGTGGGTGAGCAGTTCTTC.

With respect to this clonotype: This may come from a read error, since a much larger clone is one base off. The gene calls are TRBV20-1 and TRBJ2-3, with TRBD2 matching 13 bases. The germline CDR1 and CDR2 sequences are DFQATT and SNEGSKA (reference sequence). The CDR3 spans 17 residues. CDR3 protein: CCARDGGLAGLTDTQYF. The CDR3 DNA sequence: TGCTGTGCTAGAGATGGGGGACTAGCGGGACTCACAGATACGCAGTATTTT.

The chain's CDR3 is CASSFLLAGGRNEQFF. DNA for the CDR3: TGTGCCAGCAGTTTCCTCCTAGCGGGGGGCCGGAATGAGCAGTTCTTC. The chain combines TRBV5-6 with TRBJ2-1; 11 bases match TRBD2. The CDR3 covers 16 residues. The junction had 11 bases not matched to a gene; V was cut back by 5 bases and J by 7 bases. Germline V gives CDR1 SGHDT, CDR2 YYEEEE.

Many counts were recorded for this clonotype. The CDR3 sequence is CSVESRTSGGYEQYF. CDR3 nucleotides: TGCAGCGTTGAATCCCGAACTAGCGGGGGCTACGAGCAGTACTTC. J is TRBJ2-7 and V is TRBV29-1; the match to TRBD2 covers 11 bases. This CDR3 has 15 residues. Per germline, CDR1 SQVTM and CDR2 ANQGSEA. With V trimmed by 2 bases and J by 3 bases, 6 bases remained unmatched.

This clonotype was found many times. This chain links TRBV15 with TRBJ1-5, with 7 nucleotides matching TRBD1. Germline loops: CDR1 LNHNV, CDR2 YYDKDF (reference sequence). After removal of 4 bases from V and 0 bases from J, the junction contained 6 bases not matched to a gene. The CDR3 spans 16 residues. The CDR3 DNA reads as TGTGCCACCAGCACCAAACAGGGGTATAGCAATCAGCCCCAGCATTTT. Translated: CATSTKQGYSNQPQHF. Looking up the rest from reference TRBV15 and TRBJ1-5 gives the full variable domain: DAMVIQNPRYQVTQFGKPVTLSCSQTLNHNVMYWYQQKSSQAPKLLFHYYDKDFNNEADTPDNFQSRRPNTSFCFLDIRSPGLGDTAMYLCATSTKQGYSNQPQHFGDGTRLSIL.

This clonotype has only a few counts. This chain uses TRBV4-3 with TRBJ2-5; unclear D gene. Germline CDR1 is LGHNA and CDR2 is YSLEER. The CDR3 spans 16 residues. V was clipped by 2 bases and J by 3 bases, with 16 bases between them. The CDR3 nucleotides are TGCGCCAGCAGCCAACTTGATCCGAGCGTCAAAGAGACCCAGTACTTC. As protein: CASSQLDPSVKETQYF.

V gene TRBV5-1 combines with J gene TRBJ2-7, with no clear D. The V end lost 4 bases, the J end lost 6 bases, and 14 bases lay between the germline ends. The germline CDR1 and CDR2 sequences are SGHRS and YFSETQ. This CDR3 contains 13 residues. CDR3 sequence (DNA): TGCGCCAGCAGCACCGGTCAGGCTCGCGAGCAGTACTTC. Its translation is CASSTGQAREQYF.

This clonotype was recorded at least ten times. The chain has TRBV20-1 and TRBJ2-3; weak D call: TRBD1 (6 bases). Germline values: CDR1 DFQATT, CDR2 SNEGSKA (reference sequence). The CDR3 is made up of 14 amino acids. The V and J ends lost 6 bases and 6 bases respectively, with 19 bases between them. As DNA, the CDR3 is TGCAGTGCCGATAATCAACAGGGCTCGGATACGCAGTATTTT. This codes for CSADNQQGSDTQYF.

This clonotype has only a few counts. J is TRBJ1-2 and V is TRBV15; tentatively, D is TRBD1 (5 bases). Germline V CDR1 and CDR2: LNHNV, YYDKDF (reference sequence). V lost 3 bases and J lost 1, with 12 bases in between. This CDR3 has 15 residues. CDR3 sequence: CATSSFQGLNYGYTF. The CDR3 DNA is TGTGCCACCAGCAGTTTCCAGGGTCTTAACTATGGCTACACCTTC.

This clonotype was detected many times. The chain recombines TRBV12-3 or TRBV12-4 with TRBJ2-7; 11 bases fit TRBD2. With 2 bases clipped from V and 5 bases from J, the junction kept 5 bases outside the gene matches. There are 15 residues in the CDR3. The CDR3 DNA follows: TGTGCCAGCAGTTTAACCCTAGCGGGAGGAGACGAGCAGTACTTC. Translation: CASSLTLAGGDEQYF.

This chain uses TRBV7-9 with TRBJ2-1, with D perhaps being TRBD1 or TRBD2 (5 bases each). From germline, CDR1 is SEHNR and CDR2 FQNEAQ (reference sequence). Trimming left V 6 bases short and J 5 bases short, with 17 bases between. The CDR3 covers 15 residues. Here the CDR3 DNA reads TGTGCCAGCAGACCTCCCGGGACCCTGGACAATGAGCAGTTCTTC. It codes for CASRPPGTLDNEQFF.

The chain carries TRBV9 and TRBJ2-7, with 9 bases fitting TRBD2. J was trimmed by 3 bases and V by 0 bases; bases with no gene match: 7. This CDR3 comprises 16 residues. Germline loops: CDR1 SGDLS, CDR2 YYNGEE. CDR3 DNA: TGTGCCAGCAGCGTAGCTACGGGGACTAGCTTCTACGAGCAGTACTTC. Translated: CASSVATGTSFYEQYF. The whole variable domain, filled in from reference TRBV9 and TRBJ2-7, reads DSGVTQTPKHLITATGQRVTLRCSPRSGDLSVYWYQQSLDQGLQFLIQYYNGEERAKGNILERFSAQQFPDLHSELNLSSLELGDSALYFCASSVATGTSFYEQYFGPGTRLTVT.

This clonotype has a count of ten or more. The chain recombines TRBV7-8 with TRBJ1-1; no clear D. CDR1 is SGHVS and CDR2 is FQNEAQ in the germline V gene. V shed 6 bases and J shed 1 base, with 15 bases lying between them. The CDR3 runs to 15 residues. The CDR3 DNA reads TGTGCCAGCAGTAAAGGAGGACGGCCGAACACTGAAGCTTTCTTT. Translating it yields CASSKGGRPNTEAFF.

This clonotype came up many times. The chain has TRBV15 and TRBJ1-1, with D hard to call. In germline, CDR1 is LNHNV, CDR2 YYDKDF (reference sequence). The CDR3 has 13 amino acids. The V end lost 0 bases, the J end lost 3 bases, and 5 bases lay between the germline ends. CDR3 nucleotides: TGTGCCACCAGCAGAGATCTTTACACTGAAGCTTTCTTT. This gives the protein CATSRDLYTEAFF.

The rearrangement joins TRBV2 to TRBJ2-7; the match to TRBD1 covers 9 bases. CDR3 length equals 14 residues. V shed 7 bases and J 3 bases; nucleotides not matched to a gene: 7. Germline assignment: CDR1 SNHLY and CDR2 FYNNEI. For the CDR3, the DNA is TGTGCCAGCAAACGGGACAGGGTCGTCTACGAGCAGTACTTC. The encoded protein is CASKRDRVVYEQYF.

This clonotype was counted many times. The chain employs TRBV6-1 and TRBJ1-5; D may be TRBD1 (5 bases). The CDR3 has 14 residues. Germline V lookup: CDR1 MNHNS, CDR2 SASEGT. Between the trimmed V and J ends, which lost 7 bases and 2 bases, there was a span of 12 bases. The CDR3 protein is CASKRTGGNQPQHF. The CDR3, as DNA: TGTGCCAGCAAACGGACGGGGGGCAATCAGCCCCAGCATTTT.

This clonotype was counted at least ten times. The chain couples TRBV20-1 to TRBJ1-1, with a weak D call TRBD1 (5 bases). Trimming pared 6 bases from V and 5 bases from J, leaving 13 bases between. Looked up from germline, CDR1 is DFQATT and CDR2 is SNEGSKA (reference sequence). This CDR3 contains 12 residues. This CDR3 is CSARTQGTEAFF. The DNA for the CDR3 is TGCAGTGCCCGGACTCAGGGAACTGAAGCTTTCTTT.

This clonotype was seen many times. A read error may account for a junction end that differs from germline. The chain recombines TRBV12-3 or TRBV12-4 with TRBJ1-3; D gene uncertain. CDR3 length: 13 residues. The CDR3 DNA sequence: TGTGCCAGCAGTTCGTTCTCTGGTAACACCATATATTTT. Amino acids: CASSSFSGNTIYF.

This clonotype has only a few counts. V usage is TRBV9 and J usage is TRBJ1-6, with D unresolved. V lost 1 base and J lost 0, with 8 bases in between. From germline, CDR1 is SGDLS and CDR2 YYNGEE. There are 16 residues in the CDR3. CDR3 amino acids: CASSVFESSYNSPLHF. Here the CDR3 DNA reads TGTGCCAGCAGCGTATTCGAGAGCTCCTATAATTCACCCCTCCACTTT. The entire variable domain, with the rest obtained from reference TRBV9 and TRBJ1-6, is as follows: DSGVTQTPKHLITATGQRVTLRCSPRSGDLSVYWYQQSLDQGLQFLIQYYNGEERAKGNILERFSAQQFPDLHSELNLSSLELGDSALYFCASSVFESSYNSPLHFGNGTRLTVT.

There are many counts of this clonotype. The V gene is TRBV12-3 or TRBV12-4, the J gene TRBJ2-3, with 9 bases lining up with TRBD2. The CDR3 length is 15 residues. Trimming at V came to 6 bases and at J to 9 bases, leaving 13 bases not matched to a gene. The CDR3 sequence is CASRLGAGGGGTQYF. CDR3 in DNA: TGTGCCAGCAGACTGGGAGCGGGGGGCGGCGGGACGCAGTATTTT.

This clonotype has just a few counts. The chain links TRBV7-2 to TRBJ2-5; 10 bases are a match to TRBD2. Germline V CDR1 and CDR2: SGHTA, FQGNSA. V was clipped by 4 bases and J by 4 bases; unmatched bases: 6. The CDR3 sequence is 15 residues long. The CDR3 is CASSSVVAGGETQYF. The CDR3 region has the DNA TGTGCCAGCAGCTCCGTGGTAGCGGGGGGAGAGACCCAGTACTTC.

This clonotype was detected a few times. V usage is TRBV20-1 and J usage is TRBJ2-1; 8 bases fit TRBD2. After removal of 3 bases from V and 1 base from J, the junction contained 2 bases not matched to a gene. This CDR3 is built from 14 residues. Germline CDR1 DFQATT, CDR2 SNEGSKA (reference sequence). CDR3 DNA: TGCAGTGCTAGGCCTAGCGGGTCCTACAATGAGCAGTTCTTC. It specifies CSARPSGSYNEQFF.

The gene calls are TRBV11-3 and TRBJ1-2, with D tentatively TRBD1 (6 bases). V dropped 5 bases and J dropped 6 bases, with 13 bases sitting between them. Germline loops: CDR1 SGHNT, CDR2 YENEEA. The CDR3 runs 13 residues. The CDR3 nucleotides read TGTGCCAGCAGCCGCCAGGCAGGGGATGGCTACACCTTC. Translation gives CASSRQAGDGYTF.

This clonotype has a count of ten or more. The genes are TRBV3-1 and TRBJ2-5; 9 nucleotides align to TRBD1. Germline V gives CDR1 LGHDT, CDR2 YNNKEL (reference sequence). The CDR3 is 17 amino acids. V was pared by 0 bases and J by 2 bases, with 7 bases of the junction left unmatched. CDR3 nucleotides: TGTGCCAGCAGCCAAGAATTGGGACAGGGACTACAAGAGACCCAGTACTTC. It encodes CASSQELGQGLQETQYF.

This clonotype came up many times. This chain connects TRBV4-2 to TRBJ2-1; 9 bases map to TRBD2. The germline V gene encodes CDR1 LGHNA and CDR2 YNFKEQ. This CDR3 is built from 17 residues. Trimming at V came to 3 bases and at J to 8 bases, leaving 14 bases not matched to a gene. For the CDR3, the DNA is TGTGCCAGCAGCCACATACAGCCGGGACTAGCATTTGATGAGCAGTTCTTC. This encodes CASSHIQPGLAFDEQFF.

In this sample, this clonotype turned up many times. The chain carries TRBV15 and TRBJ2-4; 8 nucleotides match TRBD1. Germline V lookup: CDR1 LNHNV, CDR2 YYDKDF (reference sequence). V lost 3 bases, J lost 0 bases, and 10 bases stayed unmatched. This CDR3 is 18 amino acids long. The DNA of the CDR3 is TGTGCCACCAGCAGGGAAGGACAGGGCTTCCTAGCCAAAAACATTCAGTACTTC. Its protein is CATSREGQGFLAKNIQYF. Full variable domain (missing parts from reference TRBV15 and TRBJ2-4): DAMVIQNPRYQVTQFGKPVTLSCSQTLNHNVMYWYQQKSSQAPKLLFHYYDKDFNNEADTPDNFQSRRPNTSFCFLDIRSPGLGDTAMYLCATSREGQGFLAKNIQYFGAGTRLSVL.

This clonotype was recorded at least ten times. The chain combines TRBV12-3 or TRBV12-4 with TRBJ1-1; D unclear. CDR3 size: 13 residues. Trimming took 10 bases from V and 6 from J, leaving 18 bases between them. The CDR3 reads CATSPGTRAEAFF. CDR3 nucleotide sequence: TGTGCCACCTCACCCGGAACGAGGGCTGAAGCTTTCTTT.

As for this clonotype: This clone may be a read error of a much larger clone one base away. V usage is TRBV6-2 or TRBV6-3 and J usage is TRBJ1-2, with 8 bases aligning to TRBD1. The CDR3 is 13 amino acids. CDR1 is MNHEY and CDR2 is SVGEGT in the germline V gene. The CDR3 region has the DNA TGTGCCAGCAGCCGGACAGGGAACTATGGCTACCCCTTC. Encoded protein: CASSRTGNYGYPF.

This clonotype was counted many times. J is TRBJ2-3 and V is TRBV12-3 or TRBV12-4; 8 bases fit TRBD2. With V trimmed by 3 bases and J by 5 bases, 10 bases remained unmatched. This CDR3 has 16 residues. The CDR3 DNA sequence: TGTGCCAGCAGTTTTAGTCACGGGGGGGTGGGAGATACGCAGTATTTT. Translating it yields CASSFSHGGVGDTQYF.

This chain joins TRBV20-1 and TRBJ2-7, with 14 bases fitting TRBD2. The CDR3 contains 14 residues. The V segment lost 3 bases and the J segment 5 bases; nucleotides outside the gene matches: 3. Germline V gene sequence: CDR1 DFQATT, CDR2 SNEGSKA (reference sequence). DNA of the CDR3: TGCAGTGCTAGGACTAGCGGGAGGGCCGACGAGCAGTACTTC. This gives the protein CSARTSGRADEQYF.